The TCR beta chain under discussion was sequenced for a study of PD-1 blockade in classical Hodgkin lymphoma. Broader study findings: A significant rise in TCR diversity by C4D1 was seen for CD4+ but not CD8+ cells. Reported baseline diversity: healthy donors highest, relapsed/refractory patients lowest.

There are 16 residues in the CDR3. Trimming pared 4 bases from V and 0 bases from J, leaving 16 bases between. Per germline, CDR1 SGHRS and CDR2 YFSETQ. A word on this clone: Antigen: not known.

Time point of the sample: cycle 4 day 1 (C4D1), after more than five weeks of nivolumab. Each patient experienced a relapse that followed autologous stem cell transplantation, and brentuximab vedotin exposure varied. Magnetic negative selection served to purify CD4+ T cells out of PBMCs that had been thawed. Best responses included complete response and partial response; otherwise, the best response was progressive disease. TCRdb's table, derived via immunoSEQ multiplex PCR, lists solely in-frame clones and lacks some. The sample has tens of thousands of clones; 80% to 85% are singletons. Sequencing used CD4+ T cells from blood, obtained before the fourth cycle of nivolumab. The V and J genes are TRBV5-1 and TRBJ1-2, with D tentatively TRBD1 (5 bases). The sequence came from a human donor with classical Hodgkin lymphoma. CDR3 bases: TGCGCCAGCAGCCCGGTTTTGGGGCCAGCTAACTATGGCTACACCTTC. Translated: CASSPVLGPANYGYTF.